The clone carrying this T cell receptor (beta chain) has just a few counts. Its target is unknown. Following extraction, RNA underwent reverse transcription to cDNA, which served as the sequencing template. The table came from immunoSEQ multiplex PCR; TCRdb's copy has only in-frame clones and leaves some out. The sample records under 25,000 clones, around 66% being singletons. This sample was taken from a study of CD8+ T cells in alopecia areata. Background on the study: It was 6 to 18 months of tofacitinib, and then there were 6 months off drug.

Study-level results: Scalp samples also yield sequences of resident alphabeta T cells from normal skin.

Peripheral blood samples and lesional scalp punch biopsies were obtained from alopecia areata patients. The CDR3 sequence is 14 residues long. From germline, CDR1 is LNHDA and CDR2 SQIVND (reference sequence). The V and J ends lost 7 bases and 5 bases respectively, with 17 bases between them. This material consisted of skin, taken at week 0. The chain employs TRBV19 and TRBJ1-1; D unresolved. This receptor was obtained from a human donor with alopecia areata. The DNA for the CDR3 is TGTGCCAGTACTACTAGTCGAGGAACAACTGAAGCTTTCTTT. This codes for CASTTSRGTTEAFF.